One sample yielded the 7 T cell receptor beta chains listed below, sequenced in a study of T cell responses to AZD1222 COVID-19 vaccine. The repertoire was sequenced with immunoSEQ multiplex PCR; TCRdb's copy has only in-frame clones and lacks some. This sample yields approximately 94,000 clones, of which around nine tenths are seen a single time; under 2% belongs to the top ten. The sequences come from peripheral blood, collected on day 0 of AZD1222 vaccination. The receptor source for this set is an adult in good health.

As DNA, the CDR3 is TGTGCCAGCAGCCAAGATCTGGGGATCGGAAACACCATATATTTT. Amino acids: CASSQDLGIGNTIYF. V gene TRBV4-2 combines with J gene TRBJ1-3; D is unresolved. The CDR3 has 15 residues. Germline CDR1 reads LGHNA; CDR2 reads YNFKEQ. The germline V and J ends were trimmed by 0 bases and 4 bases, with 10 bases remaining between them.

CDR3 protein: CASSEGFWKNTEAFF. For the CDR3, the DNA is TGTGCCAGCAGTGAAGGGTTCTGGAAGAACACTGAAGCTTTCTTT. The rearrangement uses TRBV6-1 and TRBJ1-1; no clear D. There are 15 residues in the CDR3. In germline, CDR1 is MNHNS, CDR2 SASEGT. V gave up 1 base and J gave up 1 base, with 10 bases separating them.

The chain has TRBV9 and TRBJ2-1; 9 bases agree with TRBD2. The CDR3 covers 14 residues. V was clipped by 5 bases and J by 10 bases; unmatched bases: 10. CDR1 is SGDLS and CDR2 is YYNGEE in the germline V gene. The CDR3 DNA reads as TGTGCCAGCAGGACCTTAGCGGGAGAAGGGGAGCAGTTCTTC. Protein product: CASRTLAGEGEQFF. Variable domain in full (rest from reference TRBV9 and TRBJ2-1): DSGVTQTPKHLITATGQRVTLRCSPRSGDLSVYWYQQSLDQGLQFLIQYYNGEERAKGNILERFSAQQFPDLHSELNLSSLELGDSALYFCASRTLAGEGEQFFGPGTRLTVL.

The chain employs TRBV14 and TRBJ2-3; 7 positions match TRBD2. Germline V gene lookup returns CDR1 SGHDN and CDR2 FVKESK. This CDR3 spans 16 amino acids. The junction had 6 bases not matched to a gene; V was cut back by 3 bases and J by 0 bases. The CDR3 loop is CASSHRDYYSTDTQYF. CDR3 sequence (DNA): TGTGCCAGCAGCCACCGGGACTACTATAGCACAGATACGCAGTATTTT.

The chain is built from TRBV27 and TRBJ1-6, with D perhaps TRBD1 (5 bases). Trimming left V 8 bases short and J 4 bases short, with 24 bases between. The CDR3 consists of 18 residues. The germline V gene encodes CDR1 MNHEY and CDR2 SMNVEV (reference sequence). CDR3 in DNA: TGTGCCAGCGCTTCTTCACGGGGGTACTTCTTATATAATTCACCCCTCCACTTT. Its translation is CASASSRGYFLYNSPLHF.

The rearrangement links TRBV13 to TRBJ2-3; 7 positions agree with TRBD2. CDR3 length equals 14 residues. The V gene's germline CDR1 is PRHDT and CDR2 FYEKMQ (reference sequence). Trimming took 3 bases from V and 4 from J; bases not matched to a gene: 4. The CDR3 loop reads CASSLLTSPDTQYF. CDR3 coding DNA: TGTGCCAGCAGCTTGTTGACTAGCCCAGATACGCAGTATTTT.

This CDR3 reads CAWSVGLAGRSYEQYF. Written as DNA, the CDR3 is TGTGCCTGGAGTGTTGGACTAGCGGGACGCTCCTACGAGCAGTACTTC. The chain carries TRBV30 and TRBJ2-7; TRBD2 agrees at 12 bases. This CDR3 has 16 amino acids. V lost 0 bases to trimming and J lost 0 bases; unmatched junction nucleotides: 3. Germline CDR1 and CDR2: GTSNPN and SVGIG (reference sequence).